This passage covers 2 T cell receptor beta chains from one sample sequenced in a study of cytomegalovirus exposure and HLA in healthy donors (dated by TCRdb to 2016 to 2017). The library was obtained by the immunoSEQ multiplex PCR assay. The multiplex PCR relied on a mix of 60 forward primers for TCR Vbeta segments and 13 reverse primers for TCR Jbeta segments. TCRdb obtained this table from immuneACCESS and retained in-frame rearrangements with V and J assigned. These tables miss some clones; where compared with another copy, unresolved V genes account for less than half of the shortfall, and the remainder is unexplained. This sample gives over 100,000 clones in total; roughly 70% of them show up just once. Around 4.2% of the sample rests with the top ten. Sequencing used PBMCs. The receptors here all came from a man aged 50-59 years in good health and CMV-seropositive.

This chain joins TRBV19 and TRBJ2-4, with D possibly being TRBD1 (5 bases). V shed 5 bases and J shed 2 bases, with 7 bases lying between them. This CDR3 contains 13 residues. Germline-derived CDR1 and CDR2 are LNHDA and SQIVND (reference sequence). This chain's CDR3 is CASSPGTKNIQYF. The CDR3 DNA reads TGTGCCAGTAGTCCAGGGACCAAAAACATTCAGTACTTC. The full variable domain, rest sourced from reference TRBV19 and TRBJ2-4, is DGGITQSPKYLFRKEGQNVTLSCEQNLNHDAMYWYRQDPGQGLRLIYYSQIVNDFQKGDIAEGYSVSREKKESFPLTVTSAQKNPTAFYLCASSPGTKNIQYFGAGTRLSVL.

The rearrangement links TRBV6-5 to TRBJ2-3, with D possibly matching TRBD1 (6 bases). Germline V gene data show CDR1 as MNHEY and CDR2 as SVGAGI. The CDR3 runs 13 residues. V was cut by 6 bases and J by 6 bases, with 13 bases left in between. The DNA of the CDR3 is TGTGCCAGCAGACTTGGGGGCGCTGATACGCAGTATTTT. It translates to CASRLGGADTQYF.